This T cell receptor beta chain comes out of a study of cytomegalovirus exposure and HLA in healthy donors. Study-wide background: The 650 to 850 first-cohort repertoires and the 95 to 150 validation repertoires shared the same platform, a later analysis reported.

As to this clone: The antigen remains unidentified.

Study outcomes and limitations: It was reportedly the case that the classifier diagnosed cytomegalovirus status with high specificity and sensitivity. The study designated 164 TCR beta chains cytomegalovirus-associated. Later, an analysis found that TCR clusters from the first cohort tended to co-occur in the 120 validation repertoires.

V lost 5 bases to trimming and J lost 6 bases; unmatched junction nucleotides: 9. Germline V CDR1 and CDR2: SNHLY, FYNNEI. The CDR3 has 15 residues. Only in-frame clones appear in the TCRdb table, and some are missing; sequencing was by immunoSEQ multiplex PCR. Of some 180,000 clones listed, approximately 86% are singletons. Sequencing was carried out using PBMCs. The receptor was derived from a man aged 25-45 years in good health and CMV-seropositive. This rearrangement joins TRBV2 to TRBJ2-3, with TRBD1 matching 9 bases. The CDR3 sequence is CASSREQGAEDTQYF. CDR3 nucleotide sequence: TGTGCCAGCAGTCGGGAACAGGGGGCTGAGGATACGCAGTATTTT.